This T cell receptor beta chain was captured by sequencing in a study of T cell responses to AZD1222 COVID-19 vaccine (TCRdb year 2021). Regarding the research as a whole: AZD1222 recipients whose second dose came at about 4 weeks and those whose second dose came at about 12 weeks were combined into one group, since spike-specific TCR depth and breadth did not differ between the two schedules. Trial participants were enrolled by age into subgroups of 18-55, 56-69 and 70-plus years, and 148, 28 and 57 TCR-sequenced participants, respectively, were included in these subgroups. A total of over 230 trial participants underwent TCR sequencing, of whom around 200 received two doses of AZD1222 and some 25 received two doses of the MenACWY control vaccine. Overall study outcomes, separate from this receptor: Conclusions about previously exposed vaccinees were limited because only 6 or 7 AZD1222 recipients were SARS-CoV-2 seropositive at baseline. Participants were mostly white British, with more females than males. The authors suggested clonal diversity may have been underestimated. A significant rise in spike-specific TCR breadth and depth was observed after two AZD1222 doses relative to day 0 and relative to MenACWY recipients. Because no day 14 peak-response samples were available, repertoires were characterized only after the peak T cell response. Reportedly, almost half of the unique spike-specific TCRs recognized epitopes lying outside the regions that are mutated in the B.1.351 and B.1.1.7 variants. The 56-69-year group was small, and its depth increase did not reach significance, likely because of low power. Vaccine-associated CD4 TCRs spanned the whole spike protein, with dominant responses in regions 160-218 and 743-854.

Of note for this clone: The clone's antigen remains unknown. Base qualities were left out, and no much larger clone turns up one base away.

The CDR3 regions of human TCRbeta chains were analyzed by immunosequencing. The source study handled its data this way. Repertoire TCRs were matched against a reference library of SARS-CoV-2-specific TCRs generated with the MIRA antigen-specificity platform. Breadth was defined as the fraction of unique TCRs that were SARS-CoV-2-associated. Depth was defined as the fraction of total T cells that were SARS-CoV-2-associated. Each spike-specific TCR was assigned to its reactive spike region and to a CD4 or CD8 class using the MIRA data. Log10-transformed breadth and depth values were compared by one-way ANOVA with Sidak's multiple comparisons tests. TCRdb limited this immuneACCESS table to in-frame rearrangements with V and J called. A share of clones is missing; checked studies link under half to unresolved V genes, and the rest is unexplained. That table furnishes V, J and clone size, whereas the DNA furnished D and trimming. The sample profile shows some 100,000 clones; about 87% of them were found once. Of the sample, roughly 2% falls within the top ten clones.

V is pared back by 4 bases and J by 9 bases, with 16 bases lying between the germline termini. Taken from the germline V gene (reference sequence), the CDR1 and CDR2 loops are GTSNPN and SVGIG. The cysteine opens and the phenylalanine closes a CDR3 of 12 amino acids. The retained sequence is limited to the CDR3, 36 bases, with the frame set at the first base. Read against the paper, the sample's time point label means: baseline before first vaccination. Vaccinee samples came from UK trials COV001 and COV002, including a single-blind randomized controlled phase 2/3 trial of AZD1222 (ChAdOx1 nCoV-19) in healthy adults. For TCRbeta chain sequencing, PBMC samples were collected from trial participants at day 0 and at day 28 after the second dose.

The specimen comprised peripheral blood, sampled on day 0 of AZD1222 vaccination. The chain is assembled from TRBV30 and TRBJ2-7, and perhaps TRBD2 as D gene, on 5 matching bases. The clonotype originates from an adult in good health. The nucleotide sequence reads TGTGCCTGGACGCGGGTACGGGCCGGGCAGTACTTC. Its translation reads: CAWTRVRAGQYF.